The 32 T cell receptor beta chains in this list originate from one sample, sequenced in a study of T-cell memory formation after mild COVID-19. TCRdb redid the calling of the 5' RACE reads with MiXCR, one entry per CDR3 protein. The sample lists more than 250,000 distinct CDR3 sequences, under 20% seen once, with roughly 23% in the top ten. The sequenced sample was PBMCs or a T cell subset sorted from them (not recorded which). These receptors came from a man aged 18 to 30 who had mild COVID-19 (a few samples of this study predate the infection). Cell type and time point are not known.

This clonotype was picked up a small number of times. The CDR3 DNA is TGTGCCAGCAGCTTATTCGGCGGGGGGGTCACAGATACGCAGTATTTT. Amino acid sequence: CASSLFGGGVTDTQYF. The rearrangement links TRBV7-6 to TRBJ2-3; 9 bases map to TRBD2. V lost 2 bases, J lost 2 bases, and 5 bases stayed unmatched. The CDR3 totals 16 residues. The V gene's germline CDR1 is SGHVS and CDR2 FNYEAQ.

This clonotype has a handful of counts. The chain has TRBV4-1 and TRBJ2-7; TRBD1 aligns across 8 bases. CDR1 and CDR2 (germline): MGHRA, YSYEKL. There are 13 residues in the CDR3. Trimming at V came to 4 bases and at J to 7 bases, leaving 6 bases not matched to a gene. CDR3 sequence: CASSRDRGWEQYV. The CDR3 region has the DNA TGCGCCAGCAGCCGCGACAGGGGTTGGGAGCAGTACGTC.

This clonotype showed up just a few times. The chain recombines TRBV10-3 with TRBJ1-1; no firm D call. Trimming cost V 3 bases and J 2 bases, with 13 bases left between them. CDR3 length: 15 residues. From germline, CDR1 is ENHRY and CDR2 SYGVKD. CDR3 sequence reads: CAISDLHQANTEAFF. The CDR3 DNA sequence: TGTGCCATCAGTGACCTACATCAGGCTAACACTGAAGCTTTCTTT.

In its sample, this clonotype was seen a few times. This sequence joins TRBV12-3 or TRBV12-4 and TRBJ1-2, with D uncertain. V was trimmed by 1 base and J by 0 bases, leaving 3 bases between them. The CDR3 sequence is 13 residues long. In DNA, the CDR3 is TGTGCCAGCAGTTTAGGAACTAACTATGGCTACACCTTC. This sequence encodes CASSLGTNYGYTF.

The rearrangement uses TRBV7-3 and TRBJ1-1, with D tentatively TRBD1 (5 bases). Germline V gene sequence: CDR1 SGHTA, CDR2 FQGTGA. Trimming took 3 bases from V and 5 from J, leaving 10 bases between them. The CDR3 length is 13 residues. The CDR3 DNA reads as TGTGCCAGCAGCTTCGGACAATCGACTGAAGCTTTCTTT. Translated: CASSFGQSTEAFF.

This clonotype was counted at least ten times. V gene TRBV7-2 combines with J gene TRBJ1-3; D is uncertain. CDR1 SGHTA and CDR2 FQGNSA come from the germline V gene. The CDR3 covers 12 residues. Between the trimmed V and J ends, which lost 1 base and 6 bases, there was a span of 4 bases. The CDR3 nucleotides read TGTGCCAGCAGCTTAGGCCCAAACACCATATATTTT. Translated, it gives CASSLGPNTIYF.

The V and J genes are TRBV6-2 or TRBV6-3 and TRBJ2-7; tentatively, D is TRBD2 (6 bases). The germline gives CDR1 MNHEY, CDR2 SVGEGT. The CDR3 is 13 residues long. Trimming cost V 8 bases and J 7 bases, with 18 bases left between them. The CDR3 coding sequence is TGTGCCAGCGCGGAGGGTCAGGGAGGTGAGCAGTACTTC. Protein product: CASAEGQGGEQYF.

This clonotype was seen a few times. J is TRBJ2-6 and V is TRBV5-1; no definite D call. Trimming left V 4 bases short and J 3 bases short, with 11 bases between. CDR1 and CDR2 (germline): SGHRS, YFSETQ. CDR3 length: 15 residues. CDR3 residues: CASSPRADGANVLTF. For the CDR3, the DNA is TGCGCCAGCAGCCCCCGAGCCGATGGGGCCAACGTCCTGACTTTC.

This clonotype has a handful of counts. This chain joins TRBV7-2 and TRBJ2-3; the D is unclear. Germline V lookup: CDR1 SGHTA, CDR2 FQGNSA. V dropped 4 bases and J dropped 3 bases, with 8 bases sitting between them. This CDR3 comprises 13 residues. CDR3 DNA: TGTGCCAGCAGCTATCGGTTGACAGATACGCAGTATTTT. It yields the protein CASSYRLTDTQYF.

By frequency in the sample, this clonotype is medium-sized. CDR3 region: CASSLPGQLTYGYTF. The DNA for the CDR3 is TGTGCCAGCAGCTTGCCGGGACAGTTAACCTATGGCTACACCTTC. The chain uses TRBV5-6 and TRBJ1-2; TRBD1 aligns across 7 bases. The CDR3 has 15 amino acids. In germline, CDR1 is SGHDT, CDR2 YYEEEE. J gave up 4 bases and V 1 base, and 7 bases lay outside the gene matches.

The gene calls are TRBV28 and TRBJ2-5; perhaps TRBD2 as D (5 bases). The CDR3 is made up of 14 amino acids. Germline CDR1 reads MDHEN; CDR2 reads SYDVKM. V was trimmed by 6 bases and J by 5 bases, leaving 16 bases between them. In DNA form, the CDR3 reads TGTGCCAGCAGCCCCACATCCCCGGGGGAGACCCAGTACTTC. This gives the protein CASSPTSPGETQYF. Full variable domain (missing parts from reference TRBV28 and TRBJ2-5): DVKVTQSSRYLVKRTGEKVFLECVQDMDHENMFWYRQDPGLGLRLIYFSYDVKMKEKGDIPEGYSVSREKKERFSLILESASTNQTSMYLCASSPTSPGETQYFGPGTRLLVL.

This chain joins TRBV6-5 and TRBJ1-1; TRBD1 aligns across 7 bases. Germline CDR1 reads MNHEY; CDR2 reads SVGAGI. This CDR3 region has 14 residues. After removal of 7 bases from V and 0 bases from J, the junction contained 5 bases not matched to a gene. DNA for the CDR3: TGTGCCAGCAATCGACAGGGAGTGAACACTGAAGCTTTCTTT. Translation: CASNRQGVNTEAFF.

This chain connects TRBV14 to TRBJ2-7; 8 bases agree with TRBD1. Germline V gives CDR1 SGHDN, CDR2 FVKESK. Unmatched junction bases numbered 9, after V lost 4 bases and J lost 4 bases. This CDR3 is built from 15 residues. In nucleotides, the CDR3 is TGTGCCAGCAGCCCTTCGGGACAGGCCAAGTACGAGCAGTACTTC. Translation gives CASSPSGQAKYEQYF.

This clonotype appeared a few times. The rearrangement joins TRBV20-1 to TRBJ2-7, with TRBD1 matching 9 bases. CDR1 is DFQATT, CDR2 SNEGSKA, per germline (reference sequence). The CDR3 length is 13 residues. V gave up 4 bases and J gave up 7 bases; unmatched junction bases: 8. CDR3 bases: TGCAGTGCTACCGGGACAGGGACGGGGGAGCAGTACGTC. Translation: CSATGTGTGEQYV.

The J gene is TRBJ2-4, the V gene TRBV7-3; a weak D match, TRBD2 (6 bases). Trimming left V 5 bases short and J 1 base short, with 15 bases between. This CDR3 spans 16 amino acids. Looked up from germline, CDR1 is SGHTA and CDR2 is FQGTGA. This CDR3 reads CASSIMGGVAKNIQYF. CDR3 DNA sequence: TGTGCCAGCAGCATAATGGGCGGGGTCGCCAAAAACATTCAGTACTTC.

This clonotype turned up a few times. The chain carries TRBV18 and TRBJ1-2, with 8 nucleotides matching TRBD1. The V segment lost 4 bases and the J segment 5 bases; nucleotides outside the gene matches: 6. The CDR3 has 14 residues. Per germline, CDR1 KGHSH and CDR2 LQKENI. CDR3 coding DNA: TGTGCCAGCTCACTACAGGACAGGGAGTATGGCTACACCTTC. This sequence encodes CASSLQDREYGYTF.

This clonotype was seen many times. For the CDR3, the DNA is TGTGCCAGCAGCCCCCAAGCAAGGGGAGTCACCGGGGAGCTGTTTTTT. Translation: CASSPQARGVTGELFF. The chain uses TRBV5-4 and TRBJ2-2; D is tentatively TRBD1 or TRBD2 (5 bases each). The CDR3 covers 16 residues. In germline, CDR1 is SGHNT, CDR2 YYREEE (reference sequence). V dropped 4 bases and J dropped 4 bases, with 17 bases sitting between them.

This clonotype was detected a few times. This rearrangement joins TRBV20-1 to TRBJ1-6; 7 bases agree with TRBD1. CDR3 length: 13 amino acids. Looked up from germline, CDR1 is DFQATT and CDR2 is SNEGSKA (reference sequence). V lost 5 bases to trimming and J lost 7 bases; unmatched junction nucleotides: 5. The CDR3 spells CSAQDRPNSPLHF. The CDR3 coding sequence is TGCAGTGCTCAGGACAGGCCCAATTCACCCCTCCACTTT.

The V and J genes are TRBV7-9 and TRBJ2-1, with a weak D call TRBD1 (5 bases). Trimming left V 3 bases short and J 4 bases short, with 16 bases between. The CDR3 extends over 16 amino acids. Germline V gives CDR1 SEHNR, CDR2 FQNEAQ (reference sequence). CDR3 DNA sequence: TGTGCCAGCAGCTTCGGCCAGGGCGTGAAGTACAATGAGCAGTTCTTC. It is translated as CASSFGQGVKYNEQFF.

This clonotype was recorded a few times. Written as DNA, the CDR3 is TGTGCCATCACCCAGGGTAGGAACACTGAAGCTTTCTTT. Amino acids: CAITQGRNTEAFF. The chain has TRBV10-3 and TRBJ1-1; D perhaps matches TRBD1 (5 bases). The CDR3 totals 13 residues. With 7 bases removed from V and 1 base from J, the gap between germline ends came to 10 bases. Germline V gene lookup returns CDR1 ENHRY and CDR2 SYGVKD.

The V gene is TRBV6-6, the J gene TRBJ2-2; D gene uncertain. The germline gives CDR1 MNHNY, CDR2 SVGAGI (reference sequence). The CDR3 has 11 amino acids. Trimming pared 8 bases from V and 5 bases from J, leaving 6 bases between. The CDR3 protein is CASYLTGELFF. CDR3 in DNA: TGTGCCAGCTACTTAACCGGGGAGCTGTTTTTT.

This clonotype was counted only a few times. The V call is TRBV5-1, the J call TRBJ2-2, with D perhaps TRBD2 (6 bases). Trimming shortened V by 0 bases and J by 0 bases, and 9 bases separated the two germline ends. Germline CDR1 is SGHRS and CDR2 is YFSETQ. This CDR3 has 16 residues. Written as DNA, the CDR3 is TGCGCCAGCAGCTTGGTACCGGGGGCGAACACCGGGGAGCTGTTTTTT. Its translation is CASSLVPGANTGELFF.

CDR3 sequence (DNA): TGCGCCAGCAGTCAGCTGGGGGGGGCCTACGAGCAGTACTTC. Translated, it gives CASSQLGGAYEQYF. This chain connects TRBV4-3 to TRBJ2-7; 7 positions agree with TRBD2. CDR1 LGHNA and CDR2 YSLEER come from the germline V gene. CDR3 length: 14 residues. Unmatched junction bases numbered 7, after V lost 6 bases and J lost 2 bases.

The chain joins TRBV4-1 to TRBJ2-4; 9 nucleotides align to TRBD1. The CDR3 has 13 residues. Germline-derived CDR1 and CDR2 are MGHRA and YSYEKL. The J segment lost 16 bases and the V segment lost 0 bases, leaving 7 bases of the junction unmatched. The CDR3 here is CASSQDGGQGPYF. Written as DNA, the CDR3 is TGCGCCAGCAGCCAAGATGGGGGACAGGGCCCCTACTTC.

The gene calls are TRBV3-1 and TRBJ2-1, with 7 bases lining up with TRBD2. The CDR3 has 15 residues. Germline-derived CDR1 and CDR2 are LGHDT and YNNKEL (reference sequence). With V trimmed by 4 bases and J by 9 bases, 12 bases remained unmatched. In DNA, the CDR3 is TGTGCCAGCAGCCTCCTTTCGAGCGGGGAGGGTGAGCAGTTCTTC. Protein: CASSLLSSGEGEQFF.

This clonotype occurred many times. For the CDR3, the DNA is TGTGCCAGCAGCCAAGCAGGGGATGGGTACGAGCAGTACGTC. Translation: CASSQAGDGYEQYV. The chain links TRBV14 to TRBJ2-7, with D perhaps matching TRBD1 (6 bases). Trimming cost V 1 base and J 4 bases, with 11 bases left between them. The CDR3 runs to 14 residues. Germline V gene data show CDR1 as SGHDN and CDR2 as FVKESK.

There are a few counts of this clonotype. This rearrangement joins TRBV4-3 to TRBJ1-1, with D tentatively TRBD1 (5 bases). CDR3 length: 13 amino acids. The V and J ends lost 3 bases and 4 bases respectively, with 9 bases between them. In germline, CDR1 is LGHNA, CDR2 YSLEER. The CDR3 is CASSQGVGTEAFF. DNA of the CDR3: TGCGCCAGCAGCCAGGGGGTCGGCACTGAAGCTTTCTTT.

The chain links TRBV5-1 to TRBJ2-3, with D unclear. CDR3 length: 14 amino acids. Trimming left V 2 bases short and J 1 base short, with 8 bases between. The germline CDR1 and CDR2 sequences are SGHRS and YFSETQ. CDR3 sequence: CASSLPQGTDTQYF. The CDR3 DNA reads as TGCGCCAGCAGCTTACCCCAAGGCACAGATACGCAGTATTTT.

This sequence joins TRBV6-5 and TRBJ1-2; no clear D gene. Germline CDR1 and CDR2: MNHEY and SVGAGI. This CDR3 spans 15 amino acids. Trimming pared 0 bases from V and 3 bases from J, leaving 11 bases between. CDR3 sequence: CASSYSPGFDYGYTF. In nucleotides, the CDR3 is TGTGCCAGCAGTTACTCTCCCGGTTTTGACTATGGCTACACCTTC.

The sample holds a few counts of this clonotype. The gene calls are TRBV20-1 and TRBJ1-3; D gene unclear. There are 13 residues in the CDR3. V was clipped by 2 bases and J by 4 bases, with 9 bases between them. Germline V lookup: CDR1 DFQATT, CDR2 SNEGSKA (reference sequence). The CDR3 spells CSARHHIGNTIYF. CDR3 DNA: TGCAGTGCTAGACATCATATAGGAAACACCATATATTTT.

The chain is built from TRBV18 and TRBJ1-1; D possibly corresponds to TRBD1 (6 bases). The V gene lost 3 bases and the J gene lost 11 bases, with 16 bases spanning the gap. The CDR3 runs to 13 residues. Per germline, CDR1 KGHSH and CDR2 LQKENI. This chain's CDR3 is CASSPGRGVVAFF. CDR3 DNA: TGTGCCAGCTCACCGGGCAGGGGAGTTGTGGCTTTCTTT.

The table lists this clonotype with a count of one. The V and J genes are TRBV7-9 and TRBJ2-6; no reliable D call. Germline V gene sequence: CDR1 SEHNR, CDR2 FQNEAQ (reference sequence). V was trimmed by 9 bases and J by 0 bases, leaving 6 bases between them. This CDR3 has 13 amino acids. This CDR3 is CASQHSGANVLTF. The CDR3 coding sequence is TGTGCCAGTCAACACTCTGGGGCCAACGTCCTGACTTTC.